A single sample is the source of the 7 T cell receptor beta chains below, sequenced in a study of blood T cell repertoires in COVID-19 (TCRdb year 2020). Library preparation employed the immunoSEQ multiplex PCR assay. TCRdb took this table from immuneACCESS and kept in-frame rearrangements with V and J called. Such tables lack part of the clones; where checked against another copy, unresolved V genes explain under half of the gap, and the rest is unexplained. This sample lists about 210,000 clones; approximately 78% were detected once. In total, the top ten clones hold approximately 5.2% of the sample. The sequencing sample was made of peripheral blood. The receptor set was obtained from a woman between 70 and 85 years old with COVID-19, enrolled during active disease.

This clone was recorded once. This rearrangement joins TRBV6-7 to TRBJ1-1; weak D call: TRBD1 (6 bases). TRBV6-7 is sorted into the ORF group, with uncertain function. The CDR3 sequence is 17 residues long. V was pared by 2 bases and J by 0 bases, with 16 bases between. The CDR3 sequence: CASSYPDSTLMNTEAFF. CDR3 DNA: TGTGCCAGCAGTTACCCGGACAGTACCCTTATGAACACTGAAGCTTTCTTT.

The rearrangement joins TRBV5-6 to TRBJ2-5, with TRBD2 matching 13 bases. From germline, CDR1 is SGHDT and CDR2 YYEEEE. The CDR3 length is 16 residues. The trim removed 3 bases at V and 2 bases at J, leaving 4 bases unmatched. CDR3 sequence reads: CASSWTSGSRQETQYF. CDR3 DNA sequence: TGTGCCAGCAGCTGGACTAGCGGGAGTAGGCAAGAGACCCAGTACTTC.

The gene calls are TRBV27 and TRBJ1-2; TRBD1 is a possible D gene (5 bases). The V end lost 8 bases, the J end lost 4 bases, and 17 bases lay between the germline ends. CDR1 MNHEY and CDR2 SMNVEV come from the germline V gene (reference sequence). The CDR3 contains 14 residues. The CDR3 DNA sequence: TGTGCCAGCGGCGTGGACAAAAGGGGCTATGGCTACACCTTC. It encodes CASGVDKRGYGYTF.

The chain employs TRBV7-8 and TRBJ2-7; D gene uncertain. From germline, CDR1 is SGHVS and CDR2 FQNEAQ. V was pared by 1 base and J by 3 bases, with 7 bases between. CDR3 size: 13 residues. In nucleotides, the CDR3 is TGTGCCAGCAGCTTAGGGGCCCTCTACGAGCAGTACTTC. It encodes CASSLGALYEQYF.

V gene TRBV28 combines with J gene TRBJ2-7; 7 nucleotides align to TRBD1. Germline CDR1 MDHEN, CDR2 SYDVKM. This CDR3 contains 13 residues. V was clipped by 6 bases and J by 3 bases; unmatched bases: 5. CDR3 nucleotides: TGTGCCAGCAGGGCAGGGGGAATCTACGAGCAGTACTTC. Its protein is CASRAGGIYEQYF.

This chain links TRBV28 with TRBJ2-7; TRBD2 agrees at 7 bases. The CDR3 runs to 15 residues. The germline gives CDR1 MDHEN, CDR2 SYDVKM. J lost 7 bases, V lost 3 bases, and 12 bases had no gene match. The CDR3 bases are TGTGCCAGCAGTTTTGCTAGCGGTATATCGAGTGAGCAGTACTTC. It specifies CASSFASGISSEQYF.

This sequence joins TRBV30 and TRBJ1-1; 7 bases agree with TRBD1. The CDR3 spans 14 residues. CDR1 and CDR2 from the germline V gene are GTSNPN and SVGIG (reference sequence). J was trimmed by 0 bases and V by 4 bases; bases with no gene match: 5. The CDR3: CAWNRDSMNTEAFF. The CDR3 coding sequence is TGTGCCTGGAACCGGGACAGCATGAACACTGAAGCTTTCTTT.